Following are 28 T cell receptor beta chains from one sample sequenced in a study of T cell responses to AZD1222 COVID-19 vaccine. Profiled with immunoSEQ multiplex PCR; TCRdb holds only in-frame clones, not every one. Here the sample spans 65,000 to 90,000 clones, roughly 87% being singletons. The source was peripheral blood, collected 28 days after the second AZD1222 dose. All receptors derive from an adult who received the AZD1222 COVID-19 vaccine.

V usage is TRBV2 and J usage is TRBJ2-5; TRBD1 agrees at 10 bases. CDR1 and CDR2 (germline): SNHLY, FYNNEI. This CDR3 contains 14 residues. V trimming: 7 bases; J trimming: 5 bases; junction bases outside the gene matches: 7. As DNA, the CDR3 is TGTGCCAGCATCCAGACAGGGGGCCGGGAGACCCAGTACTTC. This encodes CASIQTGGRETQYF.

The chain links TRBV5-1 to TRBJ2-2; TRBD2 might be the D (6 bases). This CDR3 is built from 16 residues. Germline loops: CDR1 SGHRS, CDR2 YFSETQ. The ends were cut back, 2 bases at V and 0 bases at J, with 11 bases in the middle. The CDR3 sequence is CASSFELAPNTGELFF. The DNA for the CDR3 is TGCGCCAGCAGCTTTGAGCTAGCGCCGAACACCGGGGAGCTGTTTTTT.

This clone occurred a few times. The CDR3 nucleotides are TGTGCCAGCAGCTTAAGGGTTCTAGCGGGAGCCCAAGAGACCCAGTACTTC. Protein product: CASSLRVLAGAQETQYF. The rearrangement joins TRBV7-8 to TRBJ2-5; 10 positions agree with TRBD2. The germline V gene encodes CDR1 SGHVS and CDR2 FQNEAQ. The CDR3 has 17 residues. V shed 2 bases, J shed 1 base, and the junction held 7 bases outside the gene matches.

The rearrangement links TRBV19 to TRBJ2-3, with 8 bases that match TRBD2. The CDR3 has 15 residues. CDR1 LNHDA and CDR2 SQIVND come from the germline V gene (reference sequence). V dropped 6 bases and J dropped 1; count of bases not matched to a gene: 6. This CDR3 is CASRLSGVGTDTQYF. In nucleotides, the CDR3 is TGTGCCAGTAGGCTTAGCGGGGTGGGCACAGATACGCAGTATTTT.

This clone was seen once. V and J are TRBV28 and TRBJ1-5; D is undetermined. Per the germline V gene, CDR1 is MDHEN and CDR2 is SYDVKM. Trimming took off 6 bases at V and 0 bases at J, with 9 bases between the two ends. This CDR3 spans 14 amino acids. CDR3 region: CASRTEYSNQPQHF. CDR3 in DNA: TGTGCCAGCAGGACCGAATATAGCAATCAGCCCCAGCATTTT.

This chain joins TRBV5-8 and TRBJ2-3; 10 nucleotides agree with TRBD2. This CDR3 has 16 amino acids. The V segment lost 0 bases and the J segment 8 bases; nucleotides outside the gene matches: 9. CDR1 and CDR2 from the germline V gene are SGHTS and YDEGEE. The DNA for the CDR3 is TGTGCCAGCAGCTTGGGGGGACTAGCGAGAGCTAGTACGCAGTATTTT. Protein: CASSLGGLARASTQYF. The whole variable domain, filled in from reference TRBV5-8 and TRBJ2-3, reads EAGVTQSPTHLIKTRGQQATLRCSPISGHTSVYWYQQALGLGLQFLLWYDEGEERNRGNFPPRFSGRQFPNYSSELNVNALELEDSALYLCASSLGGLARASTQYFGPGTRLTVL.

This rearrangement joins TRBV12-5 to TRBJ2-2; tentatively, D is TRBD2 (5 bases). The CDR3 has 12 residues. Germline loops: CDR1 LGHNT, CDR2 FRNRAP. The CDR3 DNA follows: TGTGGGGGAGTAGGGAACACCGGGGAGCTGTTTTTT. It is translated as CGGVGNTGELFF.

This clone was observed a single time. V usage is TRBV27 and J usage is TRBJ2-6; 13 bases are a match to TRBD2. Germline CDR1 is MNHEY and CDR2 is SMNVEV (reference sequence). The length of the CDR3 is 18 residues. The V segment lost 3 bases and the J segment 3 bases; nucleotides outside the gene matches: 5. The CDR3 sequence: CASSFRTSGGRGANVLTF. DNA for the CDR3: TGTGCCAGCAGTTTCAGGACTAGCGGGGGTCGTGGGGCCAACGTCCTGACTTTC. The full variable domain, its missing parts supplied by reference TRBV27 and TRBJ2-6, is EAQVTQNPRYLITVTGKKLTVTCSQNMNHEYMSWYRQDPGLGLRQIYYSMNVEVTDKGDVPEGYKVSRKEKRNFPLILESPSPNQTSLYFCASSFRTSGGRGANVLTFGAGSRLTVL.

This clone has just a few counts. V gene TRBV6-5 combines with J gene TRBJ1-1; D gene unclear. Germline V gives CDR1 MNHEY, CDR2 SVGAGI. The CDR3 has 13 residues. Trimming removed 1 base at V and 5 bases at J, with 8 bases between. The CDR3 here is CASSYYGRTEAFF. The CDR3, as DNA: TGTGCCAGCAGTTACTACGGGAGGACTGAAGCTTTCTTT.

The chain carries TRBV24-1 and TRBJ2-5; possible D gene TRBD1, 6 bases. The CDR3 runs 14 residues. V gave up 1 base and J gave up 4 bases, with 9 bases separating them. Germline assignment: CDR1 KGHDR and CDR2 SFDVKD. The CDR3 sequence is CATSDLQGPETQYF. The CDR3 nucleotides read TGTGCCACCAGTGATTTACAGGGCCCAGAGACCCAGTACTTC.

J is TRBJ1-4 and V is TRBV9, with a weak D call TRBD1 (6 bases). Between the trimmed V and J ends, which lost 2 bases and 8 bases, there was a span of 22 bases. Germline values: CDR1 SGDLS, CDR2 YYNGEE. This CDR3 has 17 amino acids. The CDR3 DNA is TGTGCCAGCAGCGTTGGATCGCCAGGGGCTCTGGAGGAAAAACTGTTTTTT. The encoded protein is CASSVGSPGALEEKLFF. Full variable domain (remainder filled in from reference TRBV9 and TRBJ1-4): DSGVTQTPKHLITATGQRVTLRCSPRSGDLSVYWYQQSLDQGLQFLIQYYNGEERAKGNILERFSAQQFPDLHSELNLSSLELGDSALYFCASSVGSPGALEEKLFFGSGTQLSVL.

The rearrangement links TRBV7-2 to TRBJ2-1; 8 bases map to TRBD2. This CDR3 contains 13 residues. Trimming removed 5 bases from V and 6 bases from J; junction bases left unmatched: 3. The germline CDR1 and CDR2 sequences are SGHTA and FQGNSA. The CDR3 reads CASSILAGNEQFF. In DNA, the CDR3 is TGTGCCAGCAGCATCCTAGCGGGCAATGAGCAGTTCTTC.

The genes are TRBV5-4 and TRBJ1-4; D remains ambiguous. The germline gives CDR1 SGHNT, CDR2 YYREEE (reference sequence). Deletions cut 2 bases from V and 5 bases from J, with 10 bases between. This CDR3 has 14 residues. CDR3 bases: TGTGCCAGCAGCTTAGGAGGGCAGAATGAAAAACTGTTTTTT. Translating gives CASSLGGQNEKLFF. Full variable domain (remainder filled in from reference TRBV5-4 and TRBJ1-4): ETGVTQSPTHLIKTRGQQVTLRCSSQSGHNTVSWYQQALGQGPQFIFQYYREEENGRGNFPPRFSGLQFPNYSSELNVNALELDDSALYLCASSLGGQNEKLFFGSGTQLSVL.

The rearrangement joins TRBV27 to TRBJ1-5; 7 positions agree with TRBD1. The CDR3 runs 17 residues. V lost 5 bases and J lost 0; bases outside the gene matches: 10. Germline-derived CDR1 and CDR2 are MNHEY and SMNVEV (reference sequence). The CDR3 DNA sequence: TGTGCCAGCAGTGACGCGGGGGGACAGAATAGCAATCAGCCCCAGCATTTT. It is translated as CASSDAGGQNSNQPQHF.

The chain is built from TRBV28 and TRBJ1-1, with D maybe TRBD1 (5 bases). Germline CDR1 is MDHEN and CDR2 is SYDVKM. V was pared by 1 base and J by 10 bases, with 13 bases between. The CDR3 covers 13 residues. The CDR3 nucleotides read TGTGCCAGCAGTTTATTGCGGTCTCAGGGAGCTTTCTTT. It translates to CASSLLRSQGAFF.

The gene calls are TRBV7-2 and TRBJ2-3; TRBD2 matches 15 bases. The CDR3 has 17 residues. CDR1 SGHTA and CDR2 FQGNSA come from the germline V gene. J lost 5 bases, V lost 4 bases, and 7 bases had no gene match. The CDR3 nucleotides read TGTGCCAGCAGCTCTGACTGGACTAGCGGGAGGGTAGATACGCAGTATTTT. Amino acids: CASSSDWTSGRVDTQYF.

This clone was counted a few times. V and J are TRBV7-9 and TRBJ1-2, with TRBD1 as a possible D gene (6 bases). V shed 5 bases and J shed 5 bases, with 15 bases lying between them. The CDR3 totals 14 residues. The germline V gene has CDR1 SEHNR and CDR2 FQNEAQ (reference sequence). CDR3: CASSPSGAAYGYTF. In DNA, the CDR3 is TGTGCCAGCAGCCCCTCGGGGGCAGCATATGGCTACACCTTC.

This clone was seen only once. This chain links TRBV30 with TRBJ2-7; D may be TRBD2 (6 bases). The germline V gene has CDR1 GTSNPN and CDR2 SVGIG (reference sequence). V lost 0 bases and J lost 11, with 14 bases in between. The CDR3 runs to 12 residues. The CDR3 DNA sequence: TGTGCCTGGAGTGTAGCACCGGGAGAGAAGTACTTC. Translated: CAWSVAPGEKYF.

V and J are TRBV5-4 and TRBJ2-5; D call uncertain. CDR1 and CDR2 (germline): SGHNT, YYREEE (reference sequence). V lost 3 bases and J lost 7, with 13 bases in between. The CDR3 sequence is 13 residues long. CDR3 nucleotide sequence: TGTGCCAGCAGCTCCCGCGGCACGGGGACCCAGTACTTC. Translated: CASSSRGTGTQYF.

By proportion, this clone is medium-sized (0.01 to 0.1%). This chain uses TRBV14 with TRBJ1-1; no clear D gene. This CDR3 has 14 amino acids. Germline values: CDR1 SGHDN, CDR2 FVKESK. V dropped 6 bases and J dropped 2 bases, with 13 bases sitting between them. CDR3 nucleotide sequence: TGTGCCAGCAGTCAACACACTTACAACACTGAAGCTTTCTTT. Translated, it gives CASSQHTYNTEAFF.

J is TRBJ2-2 and V is TRBV5-1; D not certain. Deletions cut 4 bases from V and 0 bases from J, with 10 bases between. The CDR3 spans 15 residues. In germline, CDR1 is SGHRS, CDR2 YFSETQ. The CDR3 DNA reads as TGCGCCAGCAGCCTAAAAGCTTCGAACACCGGGGAGCTGTTTTTT. It yields the protein CASSLKASNTGELFF.

V gene TRBV7-9 combines with J gene TRBJ2-7, with unresolved D. CDR3 length equals 13 residues. CDR1 SEHNR and CDR2 FQNEAQ come from the germline V gene (reference sequence). V was shortened by 1 base and J by 9 bases, with 13 bases between the two germline ends. Here the CDR3 reads CASSLGGLRVQYF. CDR3 DNA sequence: TGTGCCAGCAGCTTAGGTGGGCTACGAGTGCAGTACTTC. The full variable domain, with the rest looked up from reference TRBV7-9 and TRBJ2-7, is DTGVSQNPRHKITKRGQNVTFRCDPISEHNRLYWYRQTLGQGPEFLTYFQNEAQLEKSRLLSDRFSAERPKGSFSTLEIQRTEQGDSAMYLCASSLGGLRVQYFGPGTRLTVT.

The V and J genes are TRBV7-8 and TRBJ2-5; possibly TRBD2 for D (6 bases). This CDR3 spans 16 amino acids. Looked up from germline, CDR1 is SGHVS and CDR2 is FQNEAQ. The germline V and J ends were trimmed by 0 bases and 3 bases, with 14 bases remaining between them. CDR3 sequence (DNA): TGTGCCAGCAGCTTAGCTCCGGGGGTAGGCAAAGAGACCCAGTACTTC. This encodes CASSLAPGVGKETQYF.

This clone was found once. The rearrangement uses TRBV11-1 and TRBJ2-5, with D possibly being TRBD2 (5 bases). In germline, CDR1 is SGHAT, CDR2 FQDESV (reference sequence). The CDR3 is made up of 16 amino acids. Trimming removed 3 bases from V and 4 bases from J, with 18 bases in between. The CDR3 is CASSFMKSVAGETQYF. The CDR3 DNA reads TGTGCCAGCAGCTTCATGAAGTCAGTGGCGGGAGAGACCCAGTACTTC.

CDR3 nucleotides: TGTGCCAGCAGCGTAGGGGGTGAGGGGGCGGGGGAAGCTTTCTTT. It encodes CASSVGGEGAGEAFF. The rearrangement links TRBV9 to TRBJ1-1; 7 bases agree with TRBD1. Germline V gene sequence: CDR1 SGDLS, CDR2 YYNGEE. This CDR3 is 15 amino acids long. Unmatched junction bases numbered 10, after V lost 0 bases and J lost 8 bases. The entire variable domain, with the rest obtained from reference TRBV9 and TRBJ1-1, is as follows: DSGVTQTPKHLITATGQRVTLRCSPRSGDLSVYWYQQSLDQGLQFLIQYYNGEERAKGNILERFSAQQFPDLHSELNLSSLELGDSALYFCASSVGGEGAGEAFFGQGTRLTVV.

This clone was seen a single time. The rearrangement uses TRBV7-2 and TRBJ1-6; no clear D. V dropped 5 bases and J dropped 10 bases, with 18 bases sitting between them. Germline V gene sequence: CDR1 SGHTA, CDR2 FQGNSA. CDR3 length: 15 amino acids. CDR3 nucleotides: TGTGCCAGCAGCCAGACTCCGGCGGAGGGATCACCCCTCCACTTT. Translated: CASSQTPAEGSPLHF.

The rearrangement links TRBV19 to TRBJ1-2; D gene ambiguous. The CDR3 runs to 14 residues. CDR1 and CDR2 from the germline V gene are LNHDA and SQIVND (reference sequence). V lost 4 bases to trimming and J lost 6 bases, with 15 bases between them. CDR3 residues: CASSNTMGFHGYTF. CDR3 DNA: TGTGCCAGTAGTAATACTATGGGGTTCCATGGCTACACCTTC.

Comment on this clone: This same CDR3 is encoded by further DNA sequences in the sample. The J gene is TRBJ1-1, the V gene TRBV20-1, with D unclear. Germline V gene sequence: CDR1 DFQATT, CDR2 SNEGSKA (reference sequence). The CDR3 is 11 amino acids. V dropped 1 base and J dropped 4 bases, with 4 bases sitting between them. The CDR3: CSARAVTEAFF. CDR3 DNA sequence: TGCAGTGCTAGAGCCGTCACTGAAGCTTTCTTT.